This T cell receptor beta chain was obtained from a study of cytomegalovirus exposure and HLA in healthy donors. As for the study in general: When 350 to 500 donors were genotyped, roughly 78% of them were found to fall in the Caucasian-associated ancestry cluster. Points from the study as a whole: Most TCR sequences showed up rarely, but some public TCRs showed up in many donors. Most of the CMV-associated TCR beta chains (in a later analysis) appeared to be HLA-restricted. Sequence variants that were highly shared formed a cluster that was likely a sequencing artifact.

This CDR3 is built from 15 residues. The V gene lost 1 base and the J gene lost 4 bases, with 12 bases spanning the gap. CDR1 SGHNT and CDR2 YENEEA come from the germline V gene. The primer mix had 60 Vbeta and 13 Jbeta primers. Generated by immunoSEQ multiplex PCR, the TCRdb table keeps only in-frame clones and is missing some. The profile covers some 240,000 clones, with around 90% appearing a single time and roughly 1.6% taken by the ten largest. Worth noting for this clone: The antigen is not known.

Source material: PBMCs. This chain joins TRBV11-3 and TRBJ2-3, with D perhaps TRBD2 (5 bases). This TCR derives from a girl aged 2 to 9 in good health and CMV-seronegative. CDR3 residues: CASSLGGPGADTQYF. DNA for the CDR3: TGTGCCAGCAGCTTAGGAGGTCCCGGGGCAGATACGCAGTATTTT. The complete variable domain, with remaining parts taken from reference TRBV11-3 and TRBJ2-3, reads EAGVVQSPRYKIIEKKQPVAFWCNPISGHNTLYWYLQNLGQGPELLIRYENEEAVDDSQLPKDRFSAERLKGVDSTLKIQPAELGDSAVYLCASSLGGPGADTQYFGPGTRLTVL.